This TCR beta chain was recorded in a study of cytomegalovirus exposure and HLA in healthy donors. Turning to the study itself: Of several hundred genotyped donors, roughly 81% grouped in the Caucasian-associated ancestry cluster. General study findings and limits: It was in a later analysis that TCR association rates were seen to vary by HLA locus, highest for DRB1 and lowest for HLA-C. What TCR beta sequences reportedly achieved was accurate prediction of HLA-A and HLA-B alleles in most subjects.

Donors consisted of healthy bone marrow donors. As regards this clone: Its antigen is as yet unknown.

The PCR was carried out with 60 Vbeta primers and 13 Jbeta primers. Using immunoSEQ multiplex PCR, the repertoire was profiled, and TCRdb retains in-frame clones only, with some absent. The sample consists of some 130,000 clones, 60% to 80% of them appearing once. The CDR3 is 16 amino acids. V lost 3 bases to trimming and J lost 5 bases; unmatched junction nucleotides: 7. Germline CDR1 MDHEN, CDR2 SYDVKM. The origin of this receptor is a man aged 25 to 40 in good health and CMV-seronegative. V usage is TRBV28 and J usage is TRBJ2-1, with 10 bases identical to TRBD2. The source material was PBMCs. CDR3 in amino acids: CASSFIWTSGNNEQFF. The DNA of the CDR3 is TGTGCCAGCAGTTTCATCTGGACTAGCGGAAACAATGAGCAGTTCTTC.